These 17 T cell receptor beta chains were all obtained from the same sample, sequenced in a study of T cell repertoires in cytomegalovirus infection. Each CDR3 protein gets one entry after TCRdb re-called the reads with MiXCR. Of roughly 730,000 distinct CDR3 sequences detected, around a third appear once; the ten largest clones hold about 20%. The antigens for these receptors are not known. The source was cultured PBMCs, collected from culture after CMV antigen stimulation. These receptors were obtained from a human donor in good health (CMV status not recorded). Some clones in this sample may be carry-over from other donors' samples.

This clonotype was picked up many times. CDR3 coding DNA: TGTGCCAGCAGCCCCGGGACTAGAGGATCCAATGAGCAGTTCTTC. This sequence encodes CASSPGTRGSNEQFF. The rearrangement links TRBV7-6 to TRBJ2-1; 8 bases line up with TRBD2. There are 15 residues in the CDR3. Unmatched junction bases numbered 9, after V lost 5 bases and J lost 6 bases. Germline-derived CDR1 and CDR2 are SGHVS and FNYEAQ.

The chain is built from TRBV12-3 or TRBV12-4 and TRBJ2-3; tentatively, D is TRBD1 or TRBD2 (5 bases each). The CDR3 extends over 19 amino acids. V dropped 1 base and J dropped 2 bases, with 22 bases sitting between them. The CDR3 DNA sequence: TGTGCCAGCAGTTTAGACGGGACGCTAGTCCCCCGAGTCACAGATACGCAGTATTTT. Its protein product is CASSLDGTLVPRVTDTQYF.

This clonotype was picked up a small number of times. The V and J genes are TRBV7-9 and TRBJ2-7, with 12 bases fitting TRBD2. J was trimmed by 2 bases and V by 5 bases; bases with no gene match: 13. Germline CDR1 SEHNR, CDR2 FQNEAQ (reference sequence). The CDR3 totals 18 residues. In DNA form, the CDR3 reads TGTGCCAGCAGCGGGGTGGGTACTAGCGGGGGGTCTGCCTACGAGCAGTACTTC. It specifies CASSGVGTSGGSAYEQYF.

The J gene is TRBJ2-7, the V gene TRBV10-3, with 11 bases aligning to TRBD2. This CDR3 has 14 residues. The J segment lost 2 bases and the V segment lost 4 bases, leaving 1 base of the junction unmatched. Germline values: CDR1 ENHRY, CDR2 SYGVKD. CDR3 DNA sequence: TGTGCCATCAGTGTACTAGCGGGGGCCTACGAGCAGTACTTC. It translates to CAISVLAGAYEQYF.

The chain employs TRBV11-2 and TRBJ2-7; the match to TRBD2 covers 7 bases. The CDR3 consists of 15 residues. V trimming: 5 bases; J trimming: 2 bases; junction bases outside the gene matches: 9. Germline V gene lookup returns CDR1 SGHAT and CDR2 FQNNGV. The CDR3 is CASSPSRGTTYEQYF. The DNA for the CDR3 is TGTGCCAGCAGCCCATCGCGGGGGACCACCTACGAGCAGTACTTC.

The chain couples TRBV11-2 to TRBJ2-2; no definite D call. Germline V gene data show CDR1 as SGHAT and CDR2 as FQNNGV. This CDR3 comprises 14 residues. Trimming stripped 5 bases from V and 3 bases from J, with 10 bases between. CDR3 coding DNA: TGTGCCAGCAGCCCTAGGACCTACACCGGGGAGCTGTTTTTT. Translating gives CASSPRTYTGELFF.

This clonotype came up a few times. The V gene is TRBV7-2, the J gene TRBJ2-3; weak D call: TRBD1 (7 bases). Germline V lookup: CDR1 SGHTA, CDR2 FQGNSA. The CDR3 runs to 14 residues. Deletions cut 10 bases from V and 3 bases from J, with 17 bases between. CDR3 nucleotides: TGTGCCACTCAACAGGGGCGGGGTACAGATACGCAGTATTTT. Its translation: CATQQGRGTDTQYF.

This clonotype was seen only a few times. The V and J genes are TRBV11-3 and TRBJ2-3; a weak D match, TRBD2 (6 bases). Germline values: CDR1 SGHNT, CDR2 YENEEA. V dropped 7 bases and J dropped 0 bases, with 17 bases sitting between them. This CDR3 is built from 16 residues. CDR3 region: CASTSSIGTSTDTQYF. CDR3 nucleotide sequence: TGTGCCAGCACTTCATCGATCGGGACTAGCACAGATACGCAGTATTTT.

The chain employs TRBV12-3 or TRBV12-4 and TRBJ2-1; the match to TRBD2 covers 8 bases. Losses at the gene ends were 2 bases for V and 6 bases for J; bases not matched to a gene: 12. This CDR3 contains 17 residues. In DNA, the CDR3 is TGTGCCAGCAGTTTAATGGCCGGGACTAGATCCCCCAATGAGCAGTTCTTC. Translating it yields CASSLMAGTRSPNEQFF.

The rearrangement uses TRBV6-1 and TRBJ1-1, with 7 bases matching TRBD1. The CDR3 has 20 amino acids. Germline values: CDR1 MNHNS, CDR2 SASEGT. Trimming removed 6 bases from V and 0 bases from J; junction bases left unmatched: 22. CDR3 nucleotide sequence: TGTGCCAGCAGCTCCCACACTGGGACAGCCGGATTTGCTTTGAACACTGAAGCTTTCTTT. It encodes CASSSHTGTAGFALNTEAFF.

The chain couples TRBV20-1 to TRBJ2-1; 7 nucleotides match TRBD2. The CDR3 runs 14 residues. V lost 3 bases to trimming and J lost 7 bases; unmatched junction nucleotides: 9. Germline CDR1 reads DFQATT; CDR2 reads SNEGSKA (reference sequence). CDR3 sequence (DNA): TGCAGTGCTAGGACTGGACTAGTGATTAATGAGCAGTTCTTC. Protein product: CSARTGLVINEQFF.

The chain links TRBV3-1 to TRBJ2-7; TRBD1 might be the D (6 bases). CDR1 and CDR2 from the germline V gene are LGHDT and YNNKEL (reference sequence). This CDR3 spans 15 amino acids. The V and J ends lost 0 bases and 7 bases respectively, with 16 bases between them. CDR3 protein: CASSQDQDRDFEQYF. The CDR3 nucleotides read TGTGCCAGCAGCCAAGATCAGGACAGAGACTTTGAGCAGTACTTC.

This clonotype occurred many times. This chain links TRBV7-2 with TRBJ1-2; D is ambiguous. This CDR3 contains 15 residues. The V gene lost 0 bases and the J gene lost 4 bases, with 12 bases spanning the gap. Germline CDR1 SGHTA, CDR2 FQGNSA. The CDR3 protein is CASSLAAFPIYGYTF. In DNA, the CDR3 is TGTGCCAGCAGCTTAGCAGCCTTTCCCATCTATGGCTACACCTTC.

The chain recombines TRBV14 with TRBJ2-3; D is ambiguous. The CDR3 is 15 residues long. The germline CDR1 and CDR2 sequences are SGHDN and FVKESK. The germline V and J ends were trimmed by 0 bases and 6 bases, with 13 bases remaining between them. CDR3 protein: CASSQDPALSDTQYF. The CDR3 DNA reads as TGTGCCAGCAGCCAAGATCCGGCCCTTTCGGATACGCAGTATTTT.

In this sample, this clonotype turned up once. V gene TRBV4-1 combines with J gene TRBJ2-7, with a weak D call TRBD1 (6 bases). Germline V gene sequence: CDR1 MGHRA, CDR2 YSYEKL. The V end lost 2 bases, the J end lost 3 bases, and 14 bases lay between the germline ends. This CDR3 is 15 amino acids long. This CDR3 is CASSQLTGFRYEQYF. The CDR3 DNA reads as TGCGCCAGCAGCCAACTAACAGGGTTCCGCTACGAGCAGTACTTC.

This clonotype was recorded at least ten times. V gene TRBV7-2 combines with J gene TRBJ2-3; 7 bases fit TRBD2. CDR1 is SGHTA and CDR2 is FQGNSA in the germline V gene. The V gene end was trimmed by 5 bases and the J gene end by 3 bases; junction bases not matched to a gene: 17. The CDR3 length is 18 residues. This CDR3 is CASSPLGRGSFSTDTQYF. The CDR3 DNA follows: TGTGCCAGCAGCCCCCTAGGACGCGGGAGCTTTAGTACAGATACGCAGTATTTT.

The chain carries TRBV18 and TRBJ2-1; possibly TRBD2 for D (6 bases). V shed 2 bases and J shed 5 bases, with 10 bases lying between them. Germline CDR1 and CDR2: KGHSH and LQKENI. This CDR3 region has 14 residues. The CDR3 DNA is TGTGCCAGCTCACCAGCTAGCGACGACAATGAGCAGTTCTTC. This encodes CASSPASDDNEQFF.